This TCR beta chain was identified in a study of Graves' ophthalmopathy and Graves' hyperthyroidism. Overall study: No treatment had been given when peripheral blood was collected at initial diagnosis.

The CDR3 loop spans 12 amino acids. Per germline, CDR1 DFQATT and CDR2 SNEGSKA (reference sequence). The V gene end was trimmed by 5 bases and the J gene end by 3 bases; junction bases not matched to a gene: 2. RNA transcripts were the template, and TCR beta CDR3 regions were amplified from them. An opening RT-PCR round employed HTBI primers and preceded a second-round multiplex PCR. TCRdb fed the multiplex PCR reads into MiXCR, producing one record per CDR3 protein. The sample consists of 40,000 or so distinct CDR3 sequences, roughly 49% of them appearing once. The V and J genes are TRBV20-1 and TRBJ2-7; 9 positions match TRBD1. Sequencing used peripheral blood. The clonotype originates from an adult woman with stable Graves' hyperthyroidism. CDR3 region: CSAGTGNYEQYF. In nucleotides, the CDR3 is TGCAGTGCTGGGACAGGGAACTACGAGCAGTACTTC.